The clone carrying this TCR beta chain was observed once. Only in-frame clones appear in the TCRdb table, and some are missing; sequencing was by immunoSEQ multiplex PCR. The sample carries 65,000 to 100,000 clones, about 92% recorded once. Trimming removed 4 bases at V and 8 bases at J, with 11 bases between. CDR3 length: 11 residues. Germline V gene sequence: CDR1 SQVTM, CDR2 ANQGSEA. This record comes from a study of OX40 agonist ivuxolimab in advanced cancers. Study overall: Patients enrolled in dose escalation were diagnosed with hepatocellular carcinoma, melanoma, renal cell or head and neck cancer. Participants could have had prior anti-PD-1, anti-PD-L1 or anti-CTLA-4 therapy, and around 43% had some.

Drawing of blood for sampling happened at baseline, at cycle 4 day 1, and at cycle 7 day 1. The sample consisted of CD4+ or CD8+ T cells sorted from blood, taken in a trial of the OX40 agonist ivuxolimab. The origin of this receptor is an adult with an advanced solid tumor such as melanoma, head and neck, liver or kidney cancer. The chain uses TRBV29-1 and TRBJ1-2; D unclear. CDR3 sequence (DNA): TGCAGCGTTGGTGGGTCCCGAGGCTACACCTTC. This translates into CSVGGSRGYTF. Full variable domain (rest looked up from reference TRBV29-1 and TRBJ1-2): SAVISQKPSRDICQRGTSLTIQCQVDSQVTMMFWYRQQPGQSLTLIATANQGSEATYESGFVIDKFPISRPNLTFSTLTVSNMSPEDSSIYLCSVGGSRGYTFGSGTRLTVV.